Shown below are 23 T cell receptor beta chains from a single sample sequenced in a study of sequential checkpoint blockade in melanoma. Treatment: randomized to nivolumab then ipilimumab (arm A) or the reverse (arm B). Clones were sequenced by immunoSEQ multiplex PCR, and TCRdb holds only the in-frame ones, with some missing. The sample lists roughly 5,000 clones; 30% to 35% were seen once. The material sequenced was tumor tissue (inferred from file names), taken from a patient given nivolumab and ipilimumab in sequence. The receptors shown here come from a human donor with melanoma.

The chain combines TRBV7-5 with TRBJ2-3; the D segment call TRBD2 is taken from the table without a DNA check. TRBV7-5 is classified as a pseudogene. CDR3 length: 15 amino acids. DNA of the CDR3: TGTGCCAGCAGCTTAGACCTAGGCAAGCAAGATACGCAGTATTTT. This gives the protein CASSLDLGKQDTQYF.

The chain joins TRBV23-1 to TRBJ2-1; D unclear. TRBV23-1 is an ORF, and what it does is uncertain. The CDR3 covers 13 residues. The V end lost 6 bases, the J end lost 4 bases, and 10 bases lay between the germline ends. The CDR3 sequence: CASSSDIYNEQFF. Written as DNA, the CDR3 is TGCGCCAGCAGCTCAGACATATACAATGAGCAGTTCTTC.

This clone is labeled as medium-sized. The CDR3 is CASSQETGSYTQYF. The CDR3, as DNA: TGCGCCAGCAGCCAAGAGACAGGCAGCTATACGCAGTATTTT. This chain connects TRBV4-1 to TRBJ2-3, with D possibly TRBD1 on 6 matching bases. The V gene lost 0 bases and the J gene lost 7 bases, with 11 bases spanning the gap. The CDR3 length is 14 residues. Germline loops: CDR1 MGHRA, CDR2 YSYEKL.

V usage is TRBV1 and J usage is TRBJ1-2. TRBV1 is a pseudogene segment. This CDR3 comprises 15 residues. The CDR3 nucleotides read TGCGCCAGCAGCCAGGACCCCGATGGGAACTATGGCTACACCTTC. Residues: CASSQDPDGNYGYTF.

J is TRBJ2-4 and V is TRBV9; 9 bases line up with TRBD1. The CDR3 loop spans 20 amino acids. J gave up 4 bases and V 4 bases, and 21 bases lay outside the gene matches. The V gene's germline CDR1 is SGDLS and CDR2 YYNGEE. As DNA, the CDR3 is TGTGCCAGCAGCACCGGGACAGGGACGTCATTTAGTTCTTTAAAAAACATTCAGTACTTC. Amino acid sequence: CASSTGTGTSFSSLKNIQYF.

The V call is TRBV19, the J call TRBJ1-6; possible D gene TRBD1, 6 bases. The CDR3 spans 13 residues. Germline V gives CDR1 LNHDA, CDR2 SQIVND (reference sequence). Trimming removed 8 bases at V and 7 bases at J, with 12 bases between. The CDR3 bases are TGTGCCAGTTCCCAGGGGAAGAATTCACCCCTCCACTTT. It translates to CASSQGKNSPLHF.

The chain has TRBV25-1 and TRBJ1-1, with no clear D. This CDR3 has 14 residues. Germline lookup yields CDR1 MGHDK and CDR2 SYGVNS. V was shortened by 3 bases and J by 1 base, with 9 bases between the two germline ends. The chain's CDR3 is CASSEVWPNTEAFF. CDR3 coding DNA: TGTGCCAGCAGTGAGGTCTGGCCGAACACTGAAGCTTTCTTT.

The table lists this clone with a few counts. The chain is built from TRBV9 and TRBJ1-1; unclear D gene. In germline, CDR1 is SGDLS, CDR2 YYNGEE. This CDR3 is 13 amino acids long. The V and J ends lost 0 bases and 2 bases respectively, with 5 bases between them. The CDR3, as DNA: TGTGCCAGCAGCGTAGACGGTAACACTGAAGCTTTCTTT. Protein sequence: CASSVDGNTEAFF.

V gene TRBV9 combines with J gene TRBJ2-1; the D is unclear. This CDR3 is 13 amino acids long. Germline V lookup: CDR1 SGDLS, CDR2 YYNGEE. Between the trimmed V and J ends, which lost 4 bases and 4 bases, there was a span of 9 bases. The CDR3 loop is CASSSWAYNEQFF. The CDR3 DNA reads as TGTGCCAGCAGCAGCTGGGCTTACAATGAGCAGTTCTTC.

The chain uses TRBV6-8 and TRBJ1-1; tentative D call: TRBD1 (5 bases). This CDR3 is 14 amino acids long. Germline CDR1 is MNHGY and CDR2 is SAAAGT. The ends were cut back, 2 bases at V and 4 bases at J, with 11 bases in the middle. CDR3 in DNA: TGTGCCAGCAGTTACGGCGGGGGAGGCACTGAAGCTTTCTTT. This sequence encodes CASSYGGGGTEAFF.

This CDR3 reads CASSPLTGNTEAFF. Here the CDR3 DNA reads TGTGCCAGCAGCCCCCTGACGGGAAACACTGAAGCTTTCTTT. The genes are TRBV9 and TRBJ1-1; D is ambiguous. Germline lookup yields CDR1 SGDLS and CDR2 YYNGEE. The length of the CDR3 is 14 residues. The ends were cut back, 4 bases at V and 2 bases at J, with 12 bases in the middle.

This clone was recorded only once. This chain uses TRBV30 with TRBJ2-1, with TRBD1 matching over 10 bases. The junction had 6 bases not matched to a gene; V was cut back by 4 bases and J by 9 bases. The germline gives CDR1 GTSNPN, CDR2 SVGIG (reference sequence). The CDR3 consists of 13 residues. The CDR3 reads CAWIPGTGVEQFF. CDR3 in DNA: TGTGCCTGGATCCCCGGGACAGGGGTTGAGCAGTTCTTC.

The gene calls are TRBV7-7 and TRBJ2-2; the D gene is possibly TRBD1 (6 bases). Trimming cost V 5 bases and J 0 bases, with 16 bases left between them. Germline lookup yields CDR1 SSHAT and CDR2 FNYEAQ (reference sequence). This CDR3 comprises 17 residues. The CDR3 DNA is TGTGCCAGCAGCACCCGGCCAGGGGCTTCGAACACCGGGGAGCTGTTTTTT. Residues: CASSTRPGASNTGELFF.

This sequence joins TRBV19 and TRBJ2-3; either TRBD1 or TRBD2 may fit D (5 bases each). The germline V and J ends were trimmed by 7 bases and 10 bases, with 18 bases remaining between them. The CDR3 is made up of 13 amino acids. Germline V gene lookup returns CDR1 LNHDA and CDR2 SQIVND (reference sequence). CDR3 protein: CASKGTAASPQYF. DNA for the CDR3: TGTGCCAGTAAAGGGACCGCTGCTAGTCCGCAGTATTTT. Using reference TRBV19 and TRBJ2-3 for the parts outside the CDR3, the full variable domain is DGGITQSPKYLFRKEGQNVTLSCEQNLNHDAMYWYRQDPGQGLRLIYYSQIVNDFQKGDIAEGYSVSREKKESFPLTVTSAQKNPTAFYLCASKGTAASPQYFGPGTRLTVL.

This clone was counted a few times. This sequence joins TRBV6-8 and TRBJ1-2; D is perhaps TRBD1 (5 bases). The CDR3 covers 15 residues. Trimming left V 0 bases short and J 6 bases short, with 14 bases between. Germline V gene sequence: CDR1 MNHGY, CDR2 SAAAGT. CDR3 protein: CASSYSGGPGDGYTF. CDR3 in DNA: TGTGCCAGCAGTTACTCTGGCGGGCCGGGGGATGGCTACACCTTC.

This clone appeared a few times. The chain uses TRBV14 and TRBJ2-3, with 9 bases that match TRBD2. This CDR3 is 15 amino acids long. J gave up 3 bases and V 4 bases, and 5 bases lay outside the gene matches. In germline, CDR1 is SGHDN, CDR2 FVKESK. Here the CDR3 reads CASSRRGGRTDTQYF. In nucleotides, the CDR3 is TGTGCCAGCAGCCGGCGGGGGGGCCGAACAGATACGCAGTATTTT.

Only a few counts were recorded for this clone. The chain recombines TRBV11-3 with TRBJ2-5; 9 bases fit TRBD1. With V trimmed by 5 bases and J by 4 bases, 20 bases remained unmatched. Germline V gene data show CDR1 as SGHNT and CDR2 as YENEEA. This CDR3 region has 19 residues. CDR3 sequence reads: CASSPFGGTGRRKGETQYF. As DNA, the CDR3 is TGTGCCAGCAGCCCCTTTGGGGGGACAGGGCGTAGGAAGGGAGAGACCCAGTACTTC.

This clone has more than one count but fewer than ten. The chain couples TRBV9 to TRBJ1-2; a possible D gene is TRBD1 (5 bases). Germline V CDR1 and CDR2: SGDLS, YYNGEE. CDR3 length equals 14 residues. Trimming stripped 5 bases from V and 4 bases from J, with 15 bases between. Here the CDR3 DNA reads TGTGCCAGCAGTGAAAGGCTAAGGGGCTATGGCTACACCTTC. As protein: CASSERLRGYGYTF.

The table lists this clone with a few counts. The chain carries TRBV11-3 and TRBJ1-2, with D unresolved. The V gene's germline CDR1 is SGHNT and CDR2 YENEEA. Trimming removed 2 bases at V and 7 bases at J, with 17 bases between. The CDR3 is 15 residues long. The CDR3 region is CASSLSNSPLCGYTF. Here the CDR3 DNA reads TGTGCCAGCAGCTTATCGAACAGCCCTTTGTGTGGCTACACCTTC.

The chain is built from TRBV19 and TRBJ2-3, with TRBD2 matching 16 bases. CDR3 length: 19 amino acids. V lost 7 bases, J lost 6 bases, and 16 bases stayed unmatched. Germline V gene sequence: CDR1 LNHDA, CDR2 SQIVND (reference sequence). CDR3: CASTSLGLAGGPFRDTQYF. CDR3 coding DNA: TGTGCCAGTACGAGCTTGGGACTAGCGGGGGGGCCTTTCAGGGATACGCAGTATTTT. The whole variable domain, filled in from reference TRBV19 and TRBJ2-3, reads DGGITQSPKYLFRKEGQNVTLSCEQNLNHDAMYWYRQDPGQGLRLIYYSQIVNDFQKGDIAEGYSVSREKKESFPLTVTSAQKNPTAFYLCASTSLGLAGGPFRDTQYFGPGTRLTVL.

The chain carries TRBV5-1 and TRBJ2-5; 9 nucleotides align to TRBD1. J lost 3 bases, V lost 2 bases, and 2 bases had no gene match. Germline V gene data show CDR1 as SGHRS and CDR2 as YFSETQ. This CDR3 region has 14 residues. The CDR3 reads CASSLGTGKETQYF. The DNA of the CDR3 is TGCGCCAGCAGCTTAGGGACAGGGAAAGAGACCCAGTACTTC.

The CDR3 is CASSAPRWGGKETQYF. The CDR3 coding sequence is TGTGCCAGTAGTGCCCCCCGGTGGGGGGGGAAAGAGACCCAGTACTTC. The chain is built from TRBV19 and TRBJ2-5; the match to TRBD2 covers 7 bases. J gave up 3 bases and V 5 bases, and 12 bases lay outside the gene matches. The CDR3 is made up of 16 amino acids. Germline loops: CDR1 LNHDA, CDR2 SQIVND (reference sequence). Full variable domain (remainder filled in from reference TRBV19 and TRBJ2-5): DGGITQSPKYLFRKEGQNVTLSCEQNLNHDAMYWYRQDPGQGLRLIYYSQIVNDFQKGDIAEGYSVSREKKESFPLTVTSAQKNPTAFYLCASSAPRWGGKETQYFGPGTRLLVL.

This clone is medium-sized in the sample. V gene TRBV19 combines with J gene TRBJ1-5; no firm D call. Between the trimmed V and J ends, which lost 7 bases and 5 bases, there was a span of 15 bases. The V gene's germline CDR1 is LNHDA and CDR2 SQIVND (reference sequence). This CDR3 spans 14 amino acids. The CDR3 DNA reads TGTGCCAGTAACCAACTCCGGAGGGATCAGCCCCAGCATTTT. It translates to CASNQLRRDQPQHF.